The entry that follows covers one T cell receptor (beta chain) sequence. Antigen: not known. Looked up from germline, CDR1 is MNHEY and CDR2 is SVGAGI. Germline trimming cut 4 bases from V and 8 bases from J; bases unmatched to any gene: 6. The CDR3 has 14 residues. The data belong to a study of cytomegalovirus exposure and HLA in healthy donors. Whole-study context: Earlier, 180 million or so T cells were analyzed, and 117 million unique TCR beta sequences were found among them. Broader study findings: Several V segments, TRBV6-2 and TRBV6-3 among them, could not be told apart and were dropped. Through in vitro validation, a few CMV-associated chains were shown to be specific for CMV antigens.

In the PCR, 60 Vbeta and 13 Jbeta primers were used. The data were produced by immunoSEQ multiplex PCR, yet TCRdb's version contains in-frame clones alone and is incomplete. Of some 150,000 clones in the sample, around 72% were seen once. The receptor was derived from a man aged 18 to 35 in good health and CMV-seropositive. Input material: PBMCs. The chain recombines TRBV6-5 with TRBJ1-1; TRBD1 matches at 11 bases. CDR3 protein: CASSWGQGVAEAFF. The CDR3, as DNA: TGTGCCAGCAGTTGGGGACAGGGGGTGGCCGAAGCTTTCTTT.